What follows are 30 T cell receptor beta chains derived from one specimen sequenced in a study of Ad26.COV2.S vaccination and SARS-CoV-2 variants. Measured with immunoSEQ multiplex PCR; TCRdb has only the in-frame clones, and not every one. The repertoire holds roughly 500,000 clones, around 90% seen once, with 9.5% to 15% in the top ten. Treatment defined: roughly 18 received Ad26.COV2.S at low or high dose, single or two shots; a few received placebo; per-sample allocation not given. Material that was analyzed had been drawn on day 63 after the first vaccine or placebo injection. Here the sequenced sample was peripheral blood, taken in a trial of Ad26.COV2.S vaccine versus placebo. These TCRs come from a person aged 18-65 years who received the Ad26.COV2.S COVID-19 vaccine or a placebo.

The rearrangement joins TRBV7-2 to TRBJ2-7; 7 positions match TRBD1. The CDR3 covers 14 residues. J lost 4 bases, V lost 5 bases, and 8 bases had no gene match. In germline, CDR1 is SGHTA, CDR2 FQGNSA. In nucleotides, the CDR3 is TGTGCCAGCAGCACAACGACAGGGCCTTACGAGCAGTACTTC. Translation gives CASSTTTGPYEQYF.

This chain joins TRBV3-1 (or the pseudogene TRBV3-2) and TRBJ2-7; 13 positions agree with TRBD2. V dropped 7 bases and J dropped 1; count of bases not matched to a gene: 10. This CDR3 is 17 amino acids long. Germline V gene lookup returns CDR1 LGHDT and CDR2 YNNKEL (reference sequence). Written as DNA, the CDR3 is TGTGCCAGCACCAAGATGGGGGGACTAGCGGGGTCCTACGAGCAGTACTTC. Protein: CASTKMGGLAGSYEQYF.

The genes are TRBV2 and TRBJ2-4, with a possible D match to TRBD2 (5 bases). V lost 6 bases and J 2 bases, leaving 14 bases between the germline ends. Germline CDR1 is SNHLY and CDR2 is FYNNEI. The CDR3 totals 15 residues. DNA for the CDR3: TGTGCCAGCAGACTAGACTTAGGGTCCAAAAACATTCAGTACTTC. Protein: CASRLDLGSKNIQYF.

The chain links TRBV3-1 (or the pseudogene TRBV3-2) to TRBJ2-1; D not certain. There are 16 residues in the CDR3. Looked up from germline, CDR1 is LGHDT and CDR2 is YNNKEL (reference sequence). Trimming cost V 1 base and J 2 bases, with 12 bases left between them. The CDR3 DNA reads TGTGCCAGCAGCCAAGGCGGCAAACGAACCTACAATGAGCAGTTCTTC. This encodes CASSQGGKRTYNEQFF.

The chain has TRBV6-2 or TRBV6-3 and TRBJ2-1; the D call may be TRBD1 or TRBD2 (6 bases each). Germline CDR1 and CDR2: MNHEY and SVGEGT. The CDR3 runs to 14 residues. V was pared by 5 bases and J by 6 bases, with 14 bases between. The DNA for the CDR3 is TGTGCCAGCAGTGGACAGCGGGCATTCAATGAGCAGTTCTTC. Residues: CASSGQRAFNEQFF.

In its sample, this clone was seen once. This rearrangement joins TRBV18 to TRBJ2-1, with 7 nucleotides matching TRBD2. J was trimmed by 0 bases and V by 3 bases; bases with no gene match: 14. The CDR3 is 19 amino acids. CDR1 and CDR2 from the germline V gene are KGHSH and LQKENI. CDR3 DNA sequence: TGTGCCAGCTCACCGCAACCGGGTTTACTAGCGCACTCCTACAATGAGCAGTTCTTC. This codes for CASSPQPGLLAHSYNEQFF.

This clone was picked up one time. This same CDR3 is encoded by further DNA sequences in the sample. V gene TRBV7-2 combines with J gene TRBJ2-5; either TRBD1 or TRBD2 may fit D (6 bases each). Trimming pared 9 bases from V and 2 bases from J, leaving 16 bases between. The CDR3 loop spans 14 amino acids. Germline V gives CDR1 SGHTA, CDR2 FQGNSA. CDR3 nucleotide sequence: TGTGCCAGTCTGGTGGGGGGCCCGCAAGAGACCCAGTACTTC. Amino acids: CASLVGGPQETQYF.

The count of this clone is one. The chain joins TRBV28 to TRBJ1-2; D uncertain. Per germline, CDR1 MDHEN and CDR2 SYDVKM. The CDR3 has 11 amino acids. The germline V and J ends were trimmed by 3 bases and 6 bases, with 5 bases remaining between them. CDR3 DNA sequence: TGTGCCAGCAGTTTTTGGAATGGCTACACCTTC. Its protein is CASSFWNGYTF.

V usage is TRBV3-1 (or the pseudogene TRBV3-2) and J usage is TRBJ1-2, with 7 bases fitting TRBD1. From germline, CDR1 is LGHDT and CDR2 YNNKEL (reference sequence). The CDR3 has 15 residues. With V trimmed by 4 bases and J by 2 bases, 7 bases remained unmatched. The CDR3 DNA reads as TGTGCCAGCAGCCTCCTCACGGACAGGAACTATGGCTACACCTTC. This encodes CASSLLTDRNYGYTF.

CDR3: CASGTSGRRNTQYF. The CDR3, as DNA: TGTGCTAGTGGGACCAGCGGGAGACGGAATACGCAGTATTTT. The chain has TRBV12-5 and TRBJ2-3; 8 bases line up with TRBD2. CDR3 size: 14 residues. J lost 7 bases, V lost 6 bases, and 9 bases had no gene match. Germline CDR1 and CDR2: LGHNT and FRNRAP.

A single count supports this clone. The chain carries TRBV15 and TRBJ2-2, with TRBD1 as a possible D gene (6 bases). CDR3 length: 14 residues. V gave up 6 bases and J gave up 1 base, with 9 bases separating them. The V gene's germline CDR1 is LNHNV and CDR2 YYDKDF (reference sequence). The chain's CDR3 is CATREDRNTGELFF. In DNA, the CDR3 is TGTGCCACCAGAGAGGACAGGAACACCGGGGAGCTGTTTTTT.

This clone was counted once. The V call is TRBV28, the J call TRBJ2-7, with a weak D call TRBD1 (6 bases). V was pared by 6 bases and J by 2 bases, with 17 bases between. The CDR3 consists of 15 residues. Germline-derived CDR1 and CDR2 are MDHEN and SYDVKM. CDR3 coding DNA: TGTGCCAGCAGGCTCCTGGGCGCAGGGGCCTACGAGCAGTACTTC. Translation: CASRLLGAGAYEQYF.

The chain couples TRBV28 to TRBJ2-7, with D possibly TRBD2 on 6 matching bases. Germline V lookup: CDR1 MDHEN, CDR2 SYDVKM. The CDR3 spans 12 residues. V was shortened by 6 bases and J by 9 bases, with 15 bases between the two germline ends. The CDR3 spells CASRRGTLPQYF. The CDR3 bases are TGTGCCAGCAGACGAGGGACTCTGCCGCAGTACTTC.

The chain has TRBV15 and TRBJ2-7; TRBD1 agrees at 8 bases. This CDR3 spans 14 amino acids. Germline V CDR1 and CDR2: LNHNV, YYDKDF (reference sequence). The ends lost 9 bases at V and 6 bases at J; junction bases unmatched: 13. The CDR3 here is CATAVQGARVEQYF. The CDR3 DNA reads TGTGCCACGGCCGTCCAGGGGGCACGGGTCGAGCAGTACTTC.

The rearrangement uses TRBV18 and TRBJ2-1; D might be TRBD1 (5 bases). Trimming took off 4 bases at V and 7 bases at J, with 8 bases between the two ends. The germline V gene has CDR1 KGHSH and CDR2 LQKENI. CDR3 length equals 12 residues. CDR3 loop: CASSRGLNEQFF. The CDR3 coding sequence is TGTGCCAGCTCACGGGGCTTAAATGAGCAGTTCTTC.

This sequence joins TRBV7-2 and TRBJ1-3; D is undetermined. CDR3 size: 15 residues. Germline V gives CDR1 SGHTA, CDR2 FQGNSA. Trimming cost V 3 bases and J 4 bases, with 13 bases left between them. CDR3 region: CASSFLTGSGNTIYF. The CDR3 region has the DNA TGTGCCAGCAGCTTCTTAACGGGGTCCGGAAACACCATATATTTT.

V gene TRBV28 combines with J gene TRBJ2-7, with D maybe TRBD1 (6 bases). CDR1 is MDHEN and CDR2 is SYDVKM in the germline V gene. This CDR3 comprises 14 residues. Trimming took 3 bases from V and 4 from J, leaving 13 bases between them. The CDR3: CASSFRTVNYEQYF. CDR3 sequence (DNA): TGTGCCAGCAGTTTTAGGACAGTAAATTACGAGCAGTACTTC.

The chain uses TRBV27 and TRBJ2-7; 11 nucleotides match TRBD2. V gave up 4 bases and J gave up 4 bases; unmatched junction bases: 6. This CDR3 comprises 15 residues. Germline assignment: CDR1 MNHEY and CDR2 SMNVEV (reference sequence). For the CDR3, the DNA is TGTGCCAGCAGTTCCCGCAGACTAGCGGGATACGAGCAGTACTTC. Translation: CASSSRRLAGYEQYF.

The V gene is TRBV6-2 or TRBV6-3, the J gene TRBJ1-1; D is unclear. Trimming took off 5 bases at V and 0 bases at J, with 4 bases between the two ends. CDR1 and CDR2 from the germline V gene are MNHEY and SVGEGT. The CDR3 consists of 12 residues. CDR3 coding DNA: TGTGCCAGCAGTGCAGTGAACACTGAAGCTTTCTTT. Amino acids: CASSAVNTEAFF.

This clone appeared a single time. The chain uses TRBV4-1 and TRBJ2-1; D uncertain. The CDR3 contains 13 residues. Germline-derived CDR1 and CDR2 are MGHRA and YSYEKL. Deletions cut 4 bases from V and 8 bases from J, with 12 bases between. In nucleotides, the CDR3 is TGCGCCAGCAGCCCCCCTCTAGGTGATGAGCAGTTCTTC. This codes for CASSPPLGDEQFF.

This clone has just a few counts. V usage is TRBV27 and J usage is TRBJ2-2; 11 bases map to TRBD1. The germline gives CDR1 MNHEY, CDR2 SMNVEV (reference sequence). The trim removed 6 bases at V and 6 bases at J, leaving 12 bases unmatched. This CDR3 comprises 17 residues. The CDR3 region is CASSELWTGGISGELFF. The CDR3 bases are TGTGCCAGCAGCGAACTGTGGACAGGGGGCATTTCCGGGGAGCTGTTTTTT.

The chain combines TRBV30 with TRBJ1-3; TRBD1 matches at 7 bases. Germline lookup yields CDR1 GTSNPN and CDR2 SVGIG (reference sequence). The trim removed 3 bases at V and 4 bases at J, leaving 9 bases unmatched. The CDR3 is 15 amino acids. The CDR3 loop is CAWSGDRVSGNTIYF. The CDR3 DNA sequence: TGTGCCTGGAGCGGCGACAGGGTGTCAGGAAACACCATATATTTT. The full variable domain, completed using reference TRBV30 and TRBJ1-3, is SQTIHQWPATLVQPVGSPLSLECTVEGTSNPNLYWYRQAAGRGLQLLFYSVGIGQISSEVPQNLSASRPQDRQFILSSKKLLLSDSGFYLCAWSGDRVSGNTIYFGEGSWLTVV.

The chain links TRBV4-3 to TRBJ2-1; the D gene is possibly TRBD2 (5 bases). CDR1 and CDR2 (germline): LGHNA, YSLEER. Trimming shortened V by 3 bases and J by 7 bases, and 22 bases separated the two germline ends. This CDR3 is built from 17 residues. The CDR3 is CASSQSPLGSVVNEQFF. DNA for the CDR3: TGCGCCAGCAGCCAGTCGCCTCTGGGTAGCGTGGTAAATGAGCAGTTCTTC.

The J gene is TRBJ2-2, the V gene TRBV20-1; D not certain. The CDR3 length is 12 residues. Trimming removed 3 bases from V and 6 bases from J, with 8 bases in between. Germline V gene data show CDR1 as DFQATT and CDR2 as SNEGSKA (reference sequence). CDR3 bases: TGCAGTGCTAGTTTGGGTCCCGGGGAGCTGTTTTTT. Translated, it gives CSASLGPGELFF.

This clone has a handful of counts. This chain joins TRBV28 and TRBJ2-7, with 10 bases matching TRBD2. The junction had 1 base not matched to a gene; V was cut back by 0 bases and J by 5 bases. The CDR3 is 14 residues long. Germline lookup yields CDR1 MDHEN and CDR2 SYDVKM. The CDR3 spells CASSLWLAGDEQYF. CDR3 bases: TGTGCCAGCAGTTTATGGCTAGCGGGAGACGAGCAGTACTTC. Together with reference TRBV28 and TRBJ2-7, the CDR3 gives the full variable domain: DVKVTQSSRYLVKRTGEKVFLECVQDMDHENMFWYRQDPGLGLRLIYFSYDVKMKEKGDIPEGYSVSREKKERFSLILESASTNQTSMYLCASSLWLAGDEQYFGPGTRLTVT.

The V call is TRBV9, the J call TRBJ1-1; D is ambiguous. Germline CDR1 reads SGDLS; CDR2 reads YYNGEE. V was cut by 4 bases and J by 2 bases, with 12 bases left in between. The CDR3 consists of 14 residues. CDR3: CASSPVPGNTEAFF. The CDR3 nucleotides read TGTGCCAGCAGCCCAGTACCCGGCAACACTGAAGCTTTCTTT.

This clone was seen just once. The chain joins TRBV27 to TRBJ2-1; weak D call: TRBD2 (5 bases). The germline V and J ends were trimmed by 0 bases and 9 bases, with 6 bases remaining between them. The CDR3 extends over 12 amino acids. Germline-derived CDR1 and CDR2 are MNHEY and SMNVEV (reference sequence). CDR3 region: CASSLSGVEQFF. CDR3 sequence (DNA): TGTGCCAGCAGTTTATCGGGAGTTGAGCAGTTCTTC.

Points on this clone: The same CDR3 is also encoded by other DNA sequences in this sample. This rearrangement joins TRBV28 to TRBJ1-2; no clear D gene. The germline V gene has CDR1 MDHEN and CDR2 SYDVKM. V was clipped by 4 bases and J by 4 bases, with 7 bases between them. This CDR3 has 12 residues. CDR3 sequence (DNA): TGTGCCAGCAGTTCGGGTCTCTATGGCTACACCTTC. It is translated as CASSSGLYGYTF.

The rearrangement uses TRBV5-1 and TRBJ2-1; TRBD2 matches 9 bases. This CDR3 has 16 residues. The V and J ends lost 2 bases and 4 bases, in that order; junction bases with no gene match: 7. Germline loops: CDR1 SGHRS, CDR2 YFSETQ. CDR3 protein: CASSFGLTSGYNEQFF. CDR3 sequence (DNA): TGCGCCAGCAGCTTTGGCCTGACTAGCGGATACAATGAGCAGTTCTTC.

This chain uses TRBV6-4 with TRBJ2-1; TRBD2 matches at 9 bases. The CDR3 is made up of 15 amino acids. J was trimmed by 5 bases and V by 0 bases; bases with no gene match: 2. In germline, CDR1 is MRHNA, CDR2 SNTAGT. This CDR3 reads CASSDSGTSHNEQFF. The CDR3 DNA sequence: TGTGCCAGCAGTGACTCAGGGACTAGCCACAATGAGCAGTTCTTC.